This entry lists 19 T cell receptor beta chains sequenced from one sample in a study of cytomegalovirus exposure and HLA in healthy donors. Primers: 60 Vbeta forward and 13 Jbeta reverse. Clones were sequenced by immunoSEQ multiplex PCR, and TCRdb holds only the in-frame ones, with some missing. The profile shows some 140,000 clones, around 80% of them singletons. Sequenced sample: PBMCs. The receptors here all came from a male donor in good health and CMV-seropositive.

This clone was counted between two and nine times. For the CDR3, the DNA is TGTGCCAGCAGTTACTCACATTTGGTGGAGACCCAGTACTTC. The encoded protein is CASSYSHLVETQYF. The rearrangement joins TRBV6-5 to TRBJ2-5; D not certain. V lost 0 bases to trimming and J lost 5 bases, with 10 bases between them. Germline values: CDR1 MNHEY, CDR2 SVGAGI. The CDR3 has 14 residues.

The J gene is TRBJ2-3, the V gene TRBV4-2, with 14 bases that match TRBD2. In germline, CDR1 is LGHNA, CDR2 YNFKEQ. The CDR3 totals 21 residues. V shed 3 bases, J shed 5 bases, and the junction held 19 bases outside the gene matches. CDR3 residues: CASSHSQTSGGAGGSLDTQYF. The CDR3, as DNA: TGTGCCAGCAGCCATTCCCAGACTAGCGGGGGGGCCGGGGGAAGTTTAGATACGCAGTATTTT.

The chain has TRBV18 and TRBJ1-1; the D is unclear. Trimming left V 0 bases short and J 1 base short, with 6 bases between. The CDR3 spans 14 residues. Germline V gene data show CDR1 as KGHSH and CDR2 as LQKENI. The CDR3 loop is CASSPPAGNTEAFF. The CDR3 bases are TGTGCCAGCTCACCACCGGCAGGGAACACTGAAGCTTTCTTT.

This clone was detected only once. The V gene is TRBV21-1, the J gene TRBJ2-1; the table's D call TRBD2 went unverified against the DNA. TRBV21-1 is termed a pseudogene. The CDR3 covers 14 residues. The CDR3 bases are TGTGCCAGCAGCAAAGAGTTAGCGGGGGAAGAGCAGTTCTTC. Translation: CASSKELAGEEQFF.

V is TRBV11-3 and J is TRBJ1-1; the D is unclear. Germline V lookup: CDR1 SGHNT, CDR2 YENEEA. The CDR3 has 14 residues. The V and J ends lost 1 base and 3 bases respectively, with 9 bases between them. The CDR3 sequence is CASSLAGGDTEAFF. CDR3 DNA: TGTGCCAGCAGCTTAGCCGGAGGAGACACTGAAGCTTTCTTT.

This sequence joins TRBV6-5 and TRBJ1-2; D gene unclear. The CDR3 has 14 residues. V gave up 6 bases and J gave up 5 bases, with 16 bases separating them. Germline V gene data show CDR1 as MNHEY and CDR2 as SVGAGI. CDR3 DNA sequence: TGTGCCAGCAGCCCACTCCCGCGAGAGTATGGCTACACCTTC. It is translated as CASSPLPREYGYTF.

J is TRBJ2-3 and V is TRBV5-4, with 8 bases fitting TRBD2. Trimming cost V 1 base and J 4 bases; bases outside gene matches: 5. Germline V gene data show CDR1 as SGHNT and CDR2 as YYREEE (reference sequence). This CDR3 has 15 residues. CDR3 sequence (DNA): TGTGCCAGCAGCTTGAAAAGCGGGAGCGCAGATACGCAGTATTTT. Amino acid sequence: CASSLKSGSADTQYF.

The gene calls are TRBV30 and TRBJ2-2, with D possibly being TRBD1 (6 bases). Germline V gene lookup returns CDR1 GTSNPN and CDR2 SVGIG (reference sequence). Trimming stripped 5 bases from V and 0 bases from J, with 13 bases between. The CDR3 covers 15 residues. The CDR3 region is CAWAPDSANTGELFF. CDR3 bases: TGTGCCTGGGCCCCGGACAGCGCGAACACCGGGGAGCTGTTTTTT.

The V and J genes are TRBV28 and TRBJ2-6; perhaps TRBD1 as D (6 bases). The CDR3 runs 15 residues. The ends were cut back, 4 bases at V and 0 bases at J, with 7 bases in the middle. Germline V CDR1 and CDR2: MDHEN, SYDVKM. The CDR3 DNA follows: TGTGCCAGCAGTTACAGGGCCTCTGGGGCCAACGTCCTGACTTTC. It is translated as CASSYRASGANVLTF.

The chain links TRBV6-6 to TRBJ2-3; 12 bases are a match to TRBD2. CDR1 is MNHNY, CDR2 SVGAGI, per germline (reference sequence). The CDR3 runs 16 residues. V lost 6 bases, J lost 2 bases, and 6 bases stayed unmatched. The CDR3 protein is CASSQRTSGITDTQYF. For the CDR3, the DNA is TGTGCCAGCAGCCAACGGACTAGCGGGATCACAGATACGCAGTATTTT.

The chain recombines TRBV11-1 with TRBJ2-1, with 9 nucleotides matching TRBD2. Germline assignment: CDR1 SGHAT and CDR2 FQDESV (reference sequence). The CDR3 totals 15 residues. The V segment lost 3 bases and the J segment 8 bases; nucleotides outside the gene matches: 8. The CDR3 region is CASSFPGRGGDEQFF. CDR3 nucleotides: TGTGCCAGCAGCTTCCCCGGGCGGGGGGGCGATGAGCAGTTCTTC.

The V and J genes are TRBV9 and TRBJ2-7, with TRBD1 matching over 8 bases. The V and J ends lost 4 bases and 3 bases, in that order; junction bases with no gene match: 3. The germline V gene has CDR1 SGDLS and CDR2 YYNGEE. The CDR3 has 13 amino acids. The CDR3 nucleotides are TGTGCCAGCAGCATCGGACAGGGCTACGAGCAGTACTTC. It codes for CASSIGQGYEQYF.

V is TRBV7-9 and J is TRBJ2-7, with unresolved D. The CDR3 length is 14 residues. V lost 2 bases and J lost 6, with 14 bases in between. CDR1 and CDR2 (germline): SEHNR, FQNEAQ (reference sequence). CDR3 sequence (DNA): TGTGCCAGCAGCTTACCCCATAATACTGCCGAGCAGTACTTC. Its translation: CASSLPHNTAEQYF.

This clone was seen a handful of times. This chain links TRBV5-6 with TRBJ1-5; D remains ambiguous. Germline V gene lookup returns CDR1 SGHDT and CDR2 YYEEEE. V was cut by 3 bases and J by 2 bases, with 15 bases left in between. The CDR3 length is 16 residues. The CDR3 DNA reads TGTGCCAGCAGCTCTCTGGACTTTATGGGCAATCAGCCCCAGCATTTT. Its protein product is CASSSLDFMGNQPQHF.

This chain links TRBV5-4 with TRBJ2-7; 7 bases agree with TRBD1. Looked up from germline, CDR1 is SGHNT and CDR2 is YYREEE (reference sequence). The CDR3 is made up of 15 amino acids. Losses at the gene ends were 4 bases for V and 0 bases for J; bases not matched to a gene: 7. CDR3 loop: CASSLPGQPSYEQYF. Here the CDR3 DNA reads TGTGCCAGCAGCCTACCGGGACAGCCCTCCTACGAGCAGTACTTC.

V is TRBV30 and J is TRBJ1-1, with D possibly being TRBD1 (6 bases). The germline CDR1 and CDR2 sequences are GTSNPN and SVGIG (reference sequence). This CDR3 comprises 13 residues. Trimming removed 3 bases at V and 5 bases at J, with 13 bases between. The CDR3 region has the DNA TGTGCCTGGAGGAAACAGGGAGCTACTGAAGCTTTCTTT. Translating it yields CAWRKQGATEAFF.

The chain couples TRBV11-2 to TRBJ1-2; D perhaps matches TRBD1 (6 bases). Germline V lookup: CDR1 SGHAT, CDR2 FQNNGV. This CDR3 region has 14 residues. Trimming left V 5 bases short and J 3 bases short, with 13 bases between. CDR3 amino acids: CASSRQQGYYGYTF. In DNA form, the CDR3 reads TGTGCCAGCAGCAGACAGCAGGGGTACTATGGCTACACCTTC. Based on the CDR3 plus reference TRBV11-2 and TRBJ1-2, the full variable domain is EAGVAQSPRYKIIEKRQSVAFWCNPISGHATLYWYQQILGQGPKLLIQFQNNGVVDDSQLPKDRFSAERLKGVDSTLKIQPAKLEDSAVYLCASSRQQGYYGYTFGSGTRLTVV.

The DNA for the CDR3 is TGCGCCAGCAGCTGGCCCCCTGAGATAGCGGACAACACCGGGGAGCTGTTTTTT. This codes for CASSWPPEIADNTGELFF. V usage is TRBV5-1 and J usage is TRBJ2-2; a possible D gene is TRBD2 (6 bases). This CDR3 comprises 18 residues. Trimming removed 3 bases at V and 2 bases at J, with 20 bases between. Looked up from germline, CDR1 is SGHRS and CDR2 is YFSETQ.

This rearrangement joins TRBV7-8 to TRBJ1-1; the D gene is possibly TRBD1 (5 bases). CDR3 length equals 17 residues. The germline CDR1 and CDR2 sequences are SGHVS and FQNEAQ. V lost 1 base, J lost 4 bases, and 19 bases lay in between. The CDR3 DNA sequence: TGTGCCAGCAGCTTAGAGAGCCTGTCAGGGATTCCCACTGAAGCTTTCTTT. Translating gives CASSLESLSGIPTEAFF.